Below are 32 T cell receptor beta chains sequenced from a single sample in a study of blood T cell repertoires in COVID-19. Generated by immunoSEQ multiplex PCR, the TCRdb table keeps only in-frame clones and is missing some. The table shows about 20,000 clones, with around 90% occurring only once. Sequencing was performed on peripheral blood. These receptors were obtained from a man between 65 and 85 years old with acute or convalescent COVID-19.

This chain connects TRBV18 to TRBJ1-4; D not certain. The V and J ends lost 1 base and 6 bases respectively, with 6 bases between them. Germline-derived CDR1 and CDR2 are KGHSH and LQKENI. The CDR3 sequence is 13 residues long. The CDR3 DNA reads TGTGCCAGCTCACCACAGCGGGATGAAAAACTGTTTTTT. It codes for CASSPQRDEKLFF.

This clone was counted a single time. V usage is TRBV27 and J usage is TRBJ1-6, with a tentative D call TRBD1 (6 bases). Trimming left V 3 bases short and J 4 bases short, with 10 bases between. Germline assignment: CDR1 MNHEY and CDR2 SMNVEV (reference sequence). The CDR3 contains 15 residues. CDR3 sequence (DNA): TGTGCCAGCAGTTTGCGGACAGCTTATAATTCACCCCTCCACTTT. Protein product: CASSLRTAYNSPLHF.

The rearrangement uses TRBV7-3 and TRBJ1-1; 10 bases fit TRBD1. With 5 bases clipped from V and 7 bases from J, the junction kept 10 bases outside the gene matches. The CDR3 length is 15 residues. CDR1 is SGHTA and CDR2 is FQGTGA in the germline V gene. Here the CDR3 reads CASSDKPGQGFEAFF. The CDR3 DNA follows: TGTGCCAGCAGCGACAAACCGGGACAGGGGTTTGAAGCTTTCTTT.

The chain recombines TRBV7-2 with TRBJ1-1; TRBD1 might be the D (5 bases). CDR1 and CDR2 from the germline V gene are SGHTA and FQGNSA. This CDR3 spans 15 amino acids. The V gene lost 1 base and the J gene lost 2 bases, with 11 bases spanning the gap. The CDR3 spells CASSLVGGVNTEAFF. Here the CDR3 DNA reads TGTGCCAGCAGCTTAGTTGGGGGGGTAAACACTGAAGCTTTCTTT.

The J gene is TRBJ1-4, the V gene TRBV7-9, with no clear D. Germline loops: CDR1 SEHNR, CDR2 FQNEAQ (reference sequence). Trimming stripped 3 bases from V and 8 bases from J, with 19 bases between. The CDR3 runs 16 residues. The CDR3: CASSFLSGIGPEKLFF. The DNA for the CDR3 is TGTGCCAGCAGCTTTCTCTCCGGGATCGGTCCAGAAAAACTGTTTTTT.

This clone was seen once. The rearrangement links TRBV11-3 to TRBJ2-1, with D possibly matching TRBD1 (5 bases). V dropped 3 bases and J dropped 7 bases, with 10 bases sitting between them. The CDR3 extends over 13 amino acids. Germline CDR1 SGHNT, CDR2 YENEEA. CDR3 bases: TGTGCCAGCAGCTTGGGGCAGGGTAATGAGCAGTTCTTC. This codes for CASSLGQGNEQFF.

CDR3 sequence (DNA): TGTGCCAGCAGTCAAGGGGGCGAGCAGTACTTC. Amino acid sequence: CASSQGGEQYF. This sequence joins TRBV6-6 and TRBJ2-7, with TRBD1 as a possible D gene (6 bases). The V gene's germline CDR1 is MNHNY and CDR2 SVGAGI (reference sequence). The length of the CDR3 is 11 residues. The ends were cut back, 5 bases at V and 6 bases at J, with 8 bases in the middle.

In its sample, this clone was seen once. V usage is TRBV5-1 and J usage is TRBJ1-2; a weak D match, TRBD1 (6 bases). The CDR3 is 12 amino acids. Germline CDR1 is SGHRS and CDR2 is YFSETQ. Between the trimmed V and J ends, which lost 4 bases and 4 bases, there was a span of 8 bases. The DNA for the CDR3 is TGCGCCAGCAGCCCGGACAGCTATGGCTACACCTTC. Its translation is CASSPDSYGYTF.

The chain combines TRBV20-1 with TRBJ2-1, with D perhaps matching TRBD1 (5 bases). This CDR3 spans 11 amino acids. Germline lookup yields CDR1 DFQATT and CDR2 SNEGSKA (reference sequence). Trimming left V 0 bases short and J 15 bases short, with 12 bases between. The CDR3: CSARDSGRAFF. The CDR3 DNA sequence: TGCAGTGCTAGAGATTCCGGCAGGGCGTTCTTC.

The rearrangement links TRBV7-3 to TRBJ2-1, with 8 bases identical to TRBD1. Losses at the gene ends were 4 bases for V and 2 bases for J; bases not matched to a gene: 7. CDR1 and CDR2 (germline): SGHTA, FQGTGA. The length of the CDR3 is 16 residues. The CDR3 region has the DNA TGTGCCAGCAGCTCCCCGGACAGGGCGCCCTACAATGAGCAGTTCTTC. This gives the protein CASSSPDRAPYNEQFF.

In its sample, this clone was seen once. This rearrangement joins TRBV6-2 or TRBV6-3 to TRBJ1-1, with unresolved D. The CDR3 consists of 13 residues. The germline V and J ends were trimmed by 4 bases and 1 base, with 7 bases remaining between them. The germline V gene encodes CDR1 MNHEY and CDR2 SVGEGT. CDR3 in amino acids: CASSSNTNTEAFF. The DNA of the CDR3 is TGTGCCAGCAGTTCAAACACGAACACTGAAGCTTTCTTT.

This clone appeared once. V is TRBV7-2 and J is TRBJ1-1; D gene unclear. Germline V lookup: CDR1 SGHTA, CDR2 FQGNSA. The germline V and J ends were trimmed by 3 bases and 1 base, with 9 bases remaining between them. The CDR3 runs 14 residues. The CDR3 sequence: CASSFERSNTEAFF. CDR3 DNA: TGTGCCAGCAGCTTCGAGAGATCGAACACTGAAGCTTTCTTT.

In DNA, the CDR3 is TGTGCCAGCAGGGACGGGACACTGTACTATGGCTACACCTTC. Translated, it gives CASRDGTLYYGYTF. The V and J genes are TRBV6-5 and TRBJ1-2; a possible D gene is TRBD1 (6 bases). The V end was cut by 6 bases, the J end by 3 bases, with 14 bases between. This CDR3 has 14 amino acids. Germline V gene lookup returns CDR1 MNHEY and CDR2 SVGAGI.

The V call is TRBV9, the J call TRBJ2-3, with D possibly being TRBD1 (6 bases). Germline V gene lookup returns CDR1 SGDLS and CDR2 YYNGEE. Between the trimmed V and J ends, which lost 3 bases and 5 bases, there was a span of 16 bases. There are 15 residues in the CDR3. The CDR3 region has the DNA TGTGCCAGCAGCGCCACCCAGGGGCCCCTAGATACGCAGTATTTT. This codes for CASSATQGPLDTQYF.

DNA for the CDR3: TGTGCCAGCAGCGCCATATCGAGCTCCTACAATGAGCAGTTCTTC. This codes for CASSAISSSYNEQFF. V is TRBV7-2 and J is TRBJ2-1; no definite D call. Trimming stripped 5 bases from V and 0 bases from J, with 11 bases between. Germline values: CDR1 SGHTA, CDR2 FQGNSA. This CDR3 is 15 amino acids long. The variable domain in full, with the rest retrieved from reference TRBV7-2 and TRBJ2-1, is GAGVSQSPSNKVTEKGKDVELRCDPISGHTALYWYRQSLGQGLEFLIYFQGNSAPDKSGLPSDRFSAERTGGSVSTLTIQRTQQEDSAVYLCASSAISSSYNEQFFGPGTRLTVL.

This clone appeared a single time. This sequence joins TRBV24-1 and TRBJ1-2; TRBD1 matches at 7 bases. CDR3 length equals 13 residues. Looked up from germline, CDR1 is KGHDR and CDR2 is SFDVKD. V gave up 9 bases and J gave up 4 bases; unmatched junction bases: 7. The CDR3 region is CATRQGDRYGYTF. The CDR3 DNA sequence: TGTGCCACCCGACAGGGAGACCGCTATGGCTACACCTTC.

The count of this clone is one. The V and J genes are TRBV7-2 and TRBJ2-7; possible D gene TRBD2, 5 bases. The V gene's germline CDR1 is SGHTA and CDR2 FQGNSA. V was cut by 4 bases and J by 2 bases, with 12 bases left in between. The CDR3 consists of 14 residues. The CDR3 is CASSSLGLPYEQYF. CDR3 in DNA: TGTGCCAGCAGCTCTCTCGGACTCCCCTACGAGCAGTACTTC.

The rearrangement joins TRBV19 to TRBJ1-5; D is uncertain. V gave up 2 bases and J gave up 5 bases, with 10 bases separating them. Germline V gene sequence: CDR1 LNHDA, CDR2 SQIVND (reference sequence). The CDR3 is made up of 14 amino acids. CDR3 protein: CASSIIGPHQPQHF. The CDR3 DNA is TGTGCCAGTAGTATAATTGGCCCCCATCAGCCCCAGCATTTT.

V and J are TRBV12-3 or TRBV12-4 and TRBJ1-1; D unresolved. The V end was cut by 4 bases, the J end by 10 bases, with 16 bases between. The length of the CDR3 is 13 residues. Here the CDR3 reads CASSSTPPASAFF. CDR3 coding DNA: TGTGCCAGCAGTTCGACACCCCCGGCTTCAGCTTTCTTT.

The chain links TRBV5-4 to TRBJ2-3; 13 positions match TRBD2. The CDR3 is 15 amino acids. V dropped 4 bases and J dropped 4; count of bases not matched to a gene: 3. The germline gives CDR1 SGHNT, CDR2 YYREEE (reference sequence). CDR3 nucleotide sequence: TGTGCCAGCAGCACAACTAGCGGGGGGGCAGATACGCAGTATTTT. Encoded protein: CASSTTSGGADTQYF.

The V gene is TRBV7-8, the J gene TRBJ2-3, with 7 nucleotides matching TRBD2. This CDR3 comprises 13 residues. Germline values: CDR1 SGHVS, CDR2 FQNEAQ. The V and J ends lost 5 bases and 11 bases, in that order; junction bases with no gene match: 10. The CDR3, as DNA: TGTGCCAGCAGCCGCACCGGGACTACAATGCAGTATTTT. It is translated as CASSRTGTTMQYF.

V is TRBV4-1 and J is TRBJ2-3, with TRBD1 identical over 8 bases. The CDR3 loop spans 17 amino acids. In germline, CDR1 is MGHRA, CDR2 YSYEKL. Trimming cost V 1 base and J 1 base; bases outside gene matches: 7. The CDR3 loop is CASSQGGATGGTDTQYF. CDR3 DNA sequence: TGCGCCAGCAGCCAAGGGGGGGCGACAGGGGGCACAGATACGCAGTATTTT.

This clone was seen a single time. This chain uses TRBV5-1 with TRBJ1-2; 11 bases align to TRBD1. V lost 2 bases and J lost 8; bases outside the gene matches: 5. Germline assignment: CDR1 SGHRS and CDR2 YFSETQ. The CDR3 length is 14 residues. CDR3 region: CASSFGQGAEGYTF. The CDR3 bases are TGCGCCAGCAGCTTCGGACAGGGGGCGGAAGGCTACACCTTC.

This chain joins TRBV4-3 and TRBJ1-2; a weak D match, TRBD1 (6 bases). The CDR3 consists of 13 residues. Deletions cut 3 bases from V and 5 bases from J, with 10 bases between. Germline V lookup: CDR1 LGHNA, CDR2 YSLEER. The CDR3: CASSHHRDYGYTF. CDR3 DNA sequence: TGCGCCAGCAGCCATCACAGGGATTATGGCTACACCTTC.

V gene TRBV11-2 combines with J gene TRBJ2-7; possible D gene TRBD2, 6 bases. The CDR3 sequence is 13 residues long. The V end was cut by 6 bases, the J end by 6 bases, with 15 bases between. Germline CDR1 reads SGHAT; CDR2 reads FQNNGV. The DNA of the CDR3 is TGTGCCAGCAGGCGGGGCAGGGAAGGCGAGCAGTACTTC. It is translated as CASRRGREGEQYF.

J is TRBJ2-7 and V is TRBV4-1, with TRBD1 as a possible D gene (6 bases). Germline V CDR1 and CDR2: MGHRA, YSYEKL. V was cut by 4 bases and J by 0 bases, with 13 bases left in between. The CDR3 runs to 15 residues. The CDR3 bases are TGCGCCAGCAGCCCTACTGCACAGGGCTCCTACGAGCAGTACTTC. It specifies CASSPTAQGSYEQYF.

This rearrangement joins TRBV10-3 to TRBJ1-6; D might be TRBD1 (6 bases). The CDR3 loop spans 16 amino acids. Trimming took 10 bases from V and 9 from J, leaving 25 bases between them. Germline V CDR1 and CDR2: ENHRY, SYGVKD. CDR3 loop: CATRIGTTERSSPLHF. The CDR3 region has the DNA TGTGCCACTAGAATCGGGACAACCGAAAGGAGTTCACCCCTCCACTTT.

This rearrangement joins TRBV24-1 to TRBJ1-5; TRBD1 is a possible D gene (5 bases). CDR1 is KGHDR, CDR2 SFDVKD, per germline. Between the trimmed V and J ends, which lost 3 bases and 1 base, there was a span of 12 bases. The CDR3 is made up of 16 amino acids. DNA for the CDR3: TGTGCCACCAGTGATGGGACTGGACCGAGCAATCAGCCCCAGCATTTT. It specifies CATSDGTGPSNQPQHF.

This chain connects TRBV6-6 to TRBJ2-2; D gene unclear. CDR3 size: 12 residues. V lost 5 bases, J lost 3 bases, and 4 bases lay in between. CDR1 and CDR2 (germline): MNHNY, SVGAGI (reference sequence). CDR3 DNA: TGTGCCAGCAGTCCCTACACCGGGGAGCTGTTTTTT. This translates into CASSPYTGELFF.

Here the CDR3 DNA reads TGTGCCAGCAGTAAAGGGGCAGGGGCTAATCAGCCCCAGCATTTT. As protein: CASSKGAGANQPQHF. The V and J genes are TRBV21-1 and TRBJ1-5; TRBD1, the D gene given by the table, was not confirmed from the DNA. TRBV21-1 is designated a pseudogene. The CDR3 has 15 residues.

In its sample, this clone was seen once. The V and J genes are TRBV18 and TRBJ1-3; D perhaps matches TRBD1 (6 bases). Trimming took off 3 bases at V and 0 bases at J, with 12 bases between the two ends. The CDR3 covers 16 residues. Per germline, CDR1 KGHSH and CDR2 LQKENI. Here the CDR3 reads CASSPTGPLSGNTIYF. The CDR3 coding sequence is TGTGCCAGCTCACCGACAGGCCCTCTCTCTGGAAACACCATATATTTT.

The genes are TRBV10-1 and TRBJ1-6; possible D gene TRBD1, 5 bases. CDR1 and CDR2 from the germline V gene are WNHNN and SYGVQD (reference sequence). The CDR3 is 13 residues long. Trimming shortened V by 3 bases and J by 9 bases, and 9 bases separated the two germline ends. The CDR3 here is CASSDNQGSPLHF. As DNA, the CDR3 is TGCGCCAGCAGTGATAACCAGGGTTCACCCCTCCACTTT.